A selection of T cell receptor beta chains follows, all from one sample in a study of cytomegalovirus exposure and HLA in healthy donors. Produced via immunoSEQ multiplex PCR; TCRdb's table is partial and in-frame only. In the table there are 120,000 or so clones, roughly 70% of which are singletons. The sample consisted of PBMCs. The receptors come from a woman between 40 and 55 years old in good health and CMV-seronegative. The conserved cysteine and the conserved F or W are not part of the CDR3 here.

j_gene | v_gene | CDR3aa
TRBJ2-1 | TRBV4-3 | ASSQVLAIEQF
TRBJ2-1 | TRBV5-1 | ASSWAASGSISNEQF
TRBJ1-3 | TRBV4-3 | ASSQENGGASGNTIY
TRBJ2-7 | TRBV28 | ASSFGGAQYEQY
TRBJ1-2 | TRBV6-5 | ASSETGGVQGYT
TRBJ2-1 | TRBV7-2 | ASSLMAGGRSHNEQF
TRBJ2-3 | TRBV7-2 | ASSLVEGGRTDTQY
TRBJ1-1 | TRBV18 | ASSPAGLNTEAF
TRBJ2-7 | TRBV25-1 | ASREDRGSYEQY
TRBJ1-1 | TRBV19 | ASSGQGPTEAF
TRBJ1-5 | TRBV7-6 | ASSFGDSNQPQH
TRBJ1-6 | TRBV18 | ASSPGQSDNSPLH
TRBJ2-7 | TRBV14 | ASSRPAGGVSEQY
TRBJ1-1 | TRBV19 | ASSGATNTEAF
TRBJ1-5 | TRBV6-6 | ASVSAPQGDQPQH
TRBJ2-1 | TRBV29-1 | SVWDRGLGEQF
TRBJ2-3 | TRBV7-7 | ASSPGLARTDTQY
TRBJ1-1 | TRBV19 | ASREQGTTEAF